The clone carrying this T cell receptor (beta chain) has just a few counts. Its antigen is undetermined. This entry belongs to a study of response to subunit inactivated influenza vaccine. Germline values: CDR1 SGHRS, CDR2 YFSETQ. V lost 4 bases and J 7 bases, leaving 11 bases between the germline ends. This CDR3 spans 12 amino acids. Points from the study as a whole: There was a suggestion from the authors that each seasonal influenza vaccination recruits few new T cells.

Each CDR3 protein gets one entry after TCRdb re-called the RT-PCR reads with MiXCR. The data hold about 530,000 distinct CDR3 sequences, with under 15% observed a single time. Sequences were derived from PBMCs from blood, sampled roughly 6 weeks after vaccination. This clonotype was sampled from a middle-aged man who received an inactivated influenza vaccine. V is TRBV5-1 and J is TRBJ2-5; D unclear. The CDR3 loop is CASSPLGWTQYF. DNA for the CDR3: TGCGCCAGCAGCCCCCTCGGCTGGACCCAGTACTTC.